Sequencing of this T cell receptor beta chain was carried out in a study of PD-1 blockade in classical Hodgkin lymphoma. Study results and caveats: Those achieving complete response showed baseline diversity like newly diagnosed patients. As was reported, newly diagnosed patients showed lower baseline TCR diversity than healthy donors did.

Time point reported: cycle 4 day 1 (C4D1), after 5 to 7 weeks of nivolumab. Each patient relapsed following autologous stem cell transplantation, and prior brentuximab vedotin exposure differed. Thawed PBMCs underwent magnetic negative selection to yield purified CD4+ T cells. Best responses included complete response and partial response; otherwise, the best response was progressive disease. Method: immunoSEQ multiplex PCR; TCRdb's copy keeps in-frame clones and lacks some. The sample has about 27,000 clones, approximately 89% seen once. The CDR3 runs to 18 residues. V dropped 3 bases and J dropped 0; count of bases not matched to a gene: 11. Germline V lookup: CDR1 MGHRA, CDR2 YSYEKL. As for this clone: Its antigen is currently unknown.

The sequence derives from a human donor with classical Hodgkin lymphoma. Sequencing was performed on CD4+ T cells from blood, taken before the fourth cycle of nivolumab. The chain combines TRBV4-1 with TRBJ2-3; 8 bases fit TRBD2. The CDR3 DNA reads TGCGCCAGCAGCCAGCGGGCTGCGGGGGGAACTAGCACAGATACGCAGTATTTT. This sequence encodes CASSQRAAGGTSTDTQYF.